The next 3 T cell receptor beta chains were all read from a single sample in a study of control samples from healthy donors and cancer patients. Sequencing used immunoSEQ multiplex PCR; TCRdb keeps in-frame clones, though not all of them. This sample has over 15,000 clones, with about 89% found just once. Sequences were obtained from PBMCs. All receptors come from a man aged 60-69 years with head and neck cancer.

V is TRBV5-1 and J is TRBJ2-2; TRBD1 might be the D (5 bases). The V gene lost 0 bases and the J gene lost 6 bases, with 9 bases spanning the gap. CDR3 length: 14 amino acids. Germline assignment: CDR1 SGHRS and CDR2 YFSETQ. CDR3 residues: CASSLGAGSGELFF. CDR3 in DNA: TGCGCCAGCAGCTTGGGGGCAGGGTCCGGGGAGCTGTTTTTT.

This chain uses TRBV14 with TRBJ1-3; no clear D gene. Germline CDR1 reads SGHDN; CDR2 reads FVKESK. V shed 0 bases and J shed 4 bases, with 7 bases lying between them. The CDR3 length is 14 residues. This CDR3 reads CASSQDIGGNTIYF. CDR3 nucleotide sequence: TGTGCCAGCAGCCAAGATATCGGGGGAAACACCATATATTTT.

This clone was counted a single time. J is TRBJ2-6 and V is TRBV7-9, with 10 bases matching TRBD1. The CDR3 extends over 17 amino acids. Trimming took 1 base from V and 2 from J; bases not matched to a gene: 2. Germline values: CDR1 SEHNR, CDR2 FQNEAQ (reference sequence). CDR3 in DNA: TGTGCCAGCAGCTTAGGGACAGGGGGGACTGGGGCCAACGTCCTGACTTTC. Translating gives CASSLGTGGTGANVLTF.